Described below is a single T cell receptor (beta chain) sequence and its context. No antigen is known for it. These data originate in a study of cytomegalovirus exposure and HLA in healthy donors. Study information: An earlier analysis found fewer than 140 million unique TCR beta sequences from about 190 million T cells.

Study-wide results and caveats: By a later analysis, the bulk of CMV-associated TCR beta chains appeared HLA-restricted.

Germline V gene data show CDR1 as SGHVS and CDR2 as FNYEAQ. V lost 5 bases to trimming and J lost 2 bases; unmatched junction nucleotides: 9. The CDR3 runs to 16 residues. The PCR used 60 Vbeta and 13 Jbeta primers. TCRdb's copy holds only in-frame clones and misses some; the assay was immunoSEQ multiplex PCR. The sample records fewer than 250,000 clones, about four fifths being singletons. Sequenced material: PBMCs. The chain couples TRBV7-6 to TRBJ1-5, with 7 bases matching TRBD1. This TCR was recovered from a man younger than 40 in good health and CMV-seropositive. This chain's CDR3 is CASSVQGDGGNQPQHF. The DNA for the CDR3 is TGTGCCAGCAGCGTTCAGGGGGATGGTGGCAATCAGCCCCAGCATTTT. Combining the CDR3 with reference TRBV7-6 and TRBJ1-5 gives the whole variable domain GAGVSQSPRYKVTKRGQDVALRCDPISGHVSLYWYRQALGQGPEFLTYFNYEAQQDKSGLPNDRFSAERPEGSISTLTIQRTEQRDSAMYRCASSVQGDGGNQPQHFGDGTRLSIL.